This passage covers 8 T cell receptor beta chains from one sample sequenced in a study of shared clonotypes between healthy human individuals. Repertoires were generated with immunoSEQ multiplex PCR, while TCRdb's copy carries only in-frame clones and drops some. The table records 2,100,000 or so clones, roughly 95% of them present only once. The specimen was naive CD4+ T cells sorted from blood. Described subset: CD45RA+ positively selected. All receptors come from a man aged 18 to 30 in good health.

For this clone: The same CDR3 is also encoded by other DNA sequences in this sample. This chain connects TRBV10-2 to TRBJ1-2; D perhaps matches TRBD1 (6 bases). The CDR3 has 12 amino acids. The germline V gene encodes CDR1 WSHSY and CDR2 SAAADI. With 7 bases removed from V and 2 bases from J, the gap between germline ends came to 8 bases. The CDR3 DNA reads TGCGCCAGCACTACAGGGAACTATGGCTACACCTTC. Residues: CASTTGNYGYTF.

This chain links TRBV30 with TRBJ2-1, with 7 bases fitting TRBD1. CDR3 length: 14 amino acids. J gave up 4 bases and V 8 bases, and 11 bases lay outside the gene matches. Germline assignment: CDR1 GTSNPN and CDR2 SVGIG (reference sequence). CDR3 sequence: CATTTGSRYNEQFF. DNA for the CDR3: TGTGCCACGACGACAGGGTCAAGATACAATGAGCAGTTCTTC.

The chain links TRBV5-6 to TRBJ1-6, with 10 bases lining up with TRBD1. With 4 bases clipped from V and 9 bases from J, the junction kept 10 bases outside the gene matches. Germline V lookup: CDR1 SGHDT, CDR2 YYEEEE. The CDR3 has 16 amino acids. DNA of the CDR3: TGTGCCAGCAGCACCCCGGGACAGGGGTGGGTTTCACCCCTCCACTTT. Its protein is CASSTPGQGWVSPLHF.

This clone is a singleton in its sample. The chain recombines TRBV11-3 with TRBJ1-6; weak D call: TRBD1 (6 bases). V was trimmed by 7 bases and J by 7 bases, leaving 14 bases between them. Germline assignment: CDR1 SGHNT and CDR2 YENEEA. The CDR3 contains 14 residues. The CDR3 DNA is TGTGCCAGCATAACACAGGGAACAAATTCACCCCTCCACTTT. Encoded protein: CASITQGTNSPLHF.

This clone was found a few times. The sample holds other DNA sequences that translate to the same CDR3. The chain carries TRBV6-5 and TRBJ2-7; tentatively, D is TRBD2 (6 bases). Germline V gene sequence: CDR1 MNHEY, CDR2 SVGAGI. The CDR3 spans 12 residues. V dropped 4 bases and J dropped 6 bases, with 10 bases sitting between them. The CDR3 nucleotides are TGTGCCAGCAGTTCCCCCGGGGGCGAGCAGTACTTC. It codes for CASSSPGGEQYF.

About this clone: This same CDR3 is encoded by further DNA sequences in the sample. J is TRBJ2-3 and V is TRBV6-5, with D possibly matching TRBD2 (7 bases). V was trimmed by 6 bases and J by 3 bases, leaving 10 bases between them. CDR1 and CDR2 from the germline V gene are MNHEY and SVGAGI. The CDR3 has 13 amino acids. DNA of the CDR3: TGTGCCAGCAGACAGGGAGGGACAGATACGCAGTATTTT. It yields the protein CASRQGGTDTQYF.

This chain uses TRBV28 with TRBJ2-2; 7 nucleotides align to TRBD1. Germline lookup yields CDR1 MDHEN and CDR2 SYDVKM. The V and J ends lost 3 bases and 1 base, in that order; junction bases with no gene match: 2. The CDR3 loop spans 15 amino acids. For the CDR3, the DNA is TGTGCCAGCAGTTTGGGACAGAAGAACACCGGGGAGCTGTTTTTT. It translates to CASSLGQKNTGELFF.

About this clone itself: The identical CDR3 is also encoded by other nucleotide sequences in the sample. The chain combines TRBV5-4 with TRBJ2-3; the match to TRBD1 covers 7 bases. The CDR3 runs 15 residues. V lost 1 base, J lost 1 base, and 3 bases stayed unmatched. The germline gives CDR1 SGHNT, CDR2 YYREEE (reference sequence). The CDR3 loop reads CASSLSGGRTDTQYF. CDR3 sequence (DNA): TGTGCCAGCAGCTTGTCAGGGGGTCGCACAGATACGCAGTATTTT. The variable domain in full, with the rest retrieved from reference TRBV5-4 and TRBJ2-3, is ETGVTQSPTHLIKTRGQQVTLRCSSQSGHNTVSWYQQALGQGPQFIFQYYREEENGRGNFPPRFSGLQFPNYSSELNVNALELDDSALYLCASSLSGGRTDTQYFGPGTRLTVL.